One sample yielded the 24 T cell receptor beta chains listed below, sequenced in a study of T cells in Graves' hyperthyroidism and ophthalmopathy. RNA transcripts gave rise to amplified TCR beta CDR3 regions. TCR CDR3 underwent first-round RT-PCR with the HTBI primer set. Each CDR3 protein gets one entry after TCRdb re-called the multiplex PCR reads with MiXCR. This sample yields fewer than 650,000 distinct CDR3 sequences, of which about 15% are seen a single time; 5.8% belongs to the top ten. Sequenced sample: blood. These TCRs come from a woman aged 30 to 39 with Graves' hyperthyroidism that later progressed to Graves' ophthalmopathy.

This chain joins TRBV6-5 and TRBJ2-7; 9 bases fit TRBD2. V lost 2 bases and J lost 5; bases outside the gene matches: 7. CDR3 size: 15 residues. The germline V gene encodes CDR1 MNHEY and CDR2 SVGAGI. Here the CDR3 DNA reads TGTGCCAGCAGTTACGGGGCGGGAGGGCTAAACGAGCAGTACTTC. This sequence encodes CASSYGAGGLNEQYF.

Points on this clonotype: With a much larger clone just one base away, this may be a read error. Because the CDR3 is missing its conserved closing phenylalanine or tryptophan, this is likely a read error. CDR3 in DNA: TGTGCCTGGAGCGGGACAGGGGGTCAGCCCCAGCATTGT. Translating it yields CAWSGTGGQPQHC. V is TRBV30 and J is TRBJ1-5, with 11 bases fitting TRBD1. This CDR3 contains 13 residues. The V and J ends lost 3 bases and 6 bases, in that order; junction bases with no gene match: 1. Germline V gives CDR1 GTSNPN, CDR2 SVGIG (reference sequence).

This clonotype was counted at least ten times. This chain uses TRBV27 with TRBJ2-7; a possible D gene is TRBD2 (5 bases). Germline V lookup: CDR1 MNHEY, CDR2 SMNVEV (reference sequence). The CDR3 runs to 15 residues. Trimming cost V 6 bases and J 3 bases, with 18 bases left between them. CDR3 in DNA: TGTGCCAGCAGCCCCGGACTTGCTACTAACTACGAGCAGTACTTC. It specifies CASSPGLATNYEQYF.

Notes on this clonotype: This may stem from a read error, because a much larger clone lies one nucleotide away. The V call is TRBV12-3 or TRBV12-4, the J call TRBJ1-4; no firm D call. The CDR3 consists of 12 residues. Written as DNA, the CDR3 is TGTGCCAGCAGTTCGGGCCCCGAAAAACTGTATTTT. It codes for CASSSGPEKLYF.

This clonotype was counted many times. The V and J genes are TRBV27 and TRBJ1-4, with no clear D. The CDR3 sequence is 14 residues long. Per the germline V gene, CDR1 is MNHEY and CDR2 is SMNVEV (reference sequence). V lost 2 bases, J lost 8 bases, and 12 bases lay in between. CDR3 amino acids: CASSLHPVGEKLFF. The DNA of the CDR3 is TGTGCCAGCAGTTTACACCCCGTAGGCGAAAAACTGTTTTTT.

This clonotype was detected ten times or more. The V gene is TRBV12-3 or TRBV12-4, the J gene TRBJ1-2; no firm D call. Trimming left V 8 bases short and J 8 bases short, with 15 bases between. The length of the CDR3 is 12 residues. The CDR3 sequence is CASAAARRGYTF. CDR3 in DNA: TGTGCCAGCGCCGCGGCCCGGCGGGGCTACACCTTC.

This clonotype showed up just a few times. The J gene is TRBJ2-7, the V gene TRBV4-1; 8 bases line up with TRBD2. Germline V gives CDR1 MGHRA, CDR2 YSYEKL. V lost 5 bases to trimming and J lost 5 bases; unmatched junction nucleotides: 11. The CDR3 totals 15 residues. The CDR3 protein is CASSEVGREVDEQYF. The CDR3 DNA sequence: TGCGCCAGCAGCGAGGTGGGGCGGGAGGTAGACGAGCAGTACTTC.

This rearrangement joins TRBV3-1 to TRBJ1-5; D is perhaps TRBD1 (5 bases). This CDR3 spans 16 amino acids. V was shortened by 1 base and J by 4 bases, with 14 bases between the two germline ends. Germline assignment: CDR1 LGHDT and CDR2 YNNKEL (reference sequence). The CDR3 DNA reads TGTGCCAGCAGCCAAGGGGGAGGGGCCGCTAATCAGCCCCAGCATTTT. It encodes CASSQGGGAANQPQHF.

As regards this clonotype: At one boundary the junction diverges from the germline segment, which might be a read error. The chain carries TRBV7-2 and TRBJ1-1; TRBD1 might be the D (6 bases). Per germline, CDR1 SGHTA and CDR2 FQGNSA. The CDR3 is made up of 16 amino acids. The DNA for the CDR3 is TGCGCCAGCAGCCGACGGGGGCTAGCGATGAACACTGAAGCTTTCTTT. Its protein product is CASSRRGLAMNTEAFF.

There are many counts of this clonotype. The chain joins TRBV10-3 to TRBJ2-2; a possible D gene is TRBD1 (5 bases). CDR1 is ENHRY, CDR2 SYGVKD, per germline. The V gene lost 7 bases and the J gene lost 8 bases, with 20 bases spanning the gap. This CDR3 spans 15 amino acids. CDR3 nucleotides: TGTGCCATCATTGACGATGCAGGGCCCACGGGGGAGCTGTTTTTT. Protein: CAIIDDAGPTGELFF.

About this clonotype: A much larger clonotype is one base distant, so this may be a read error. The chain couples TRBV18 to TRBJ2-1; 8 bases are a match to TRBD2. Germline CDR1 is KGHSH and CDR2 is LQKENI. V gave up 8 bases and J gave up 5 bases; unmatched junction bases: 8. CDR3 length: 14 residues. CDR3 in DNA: TGTGCCAGCCAGATTAGCGGGGATAACAATGAGCAGTTCTTC. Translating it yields CASQISGDNNEQFF.

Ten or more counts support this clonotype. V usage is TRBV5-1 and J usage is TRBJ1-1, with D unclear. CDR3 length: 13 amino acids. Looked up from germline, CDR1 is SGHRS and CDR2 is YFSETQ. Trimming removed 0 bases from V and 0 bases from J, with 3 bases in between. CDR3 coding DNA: TGCGCCAGCAGCTTGGATGTGAACACTGAAGCTTTCTTT. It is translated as CASSLDVNTEAFF. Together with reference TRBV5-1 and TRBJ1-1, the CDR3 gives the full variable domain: KAGVTQTPRYLIKTRGQQVTLSCSPISGHRSVSWYQQTPGQGLQFLFEYFSETQRNKGNFPGRFSGRQFSNSRSEMNVSTLELGDSALYLCASSLDVNTEAFFGQGTRLTVV.

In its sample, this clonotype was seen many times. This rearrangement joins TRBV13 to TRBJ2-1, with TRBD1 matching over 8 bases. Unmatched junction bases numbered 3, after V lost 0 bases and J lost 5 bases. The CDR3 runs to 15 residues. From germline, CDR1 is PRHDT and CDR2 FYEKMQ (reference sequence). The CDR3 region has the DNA TGTGCCAGCAGCTTAGGGACAGGGGACAACAATGAGCAGTTCTTC. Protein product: CASSLGTGDNNEQFF.

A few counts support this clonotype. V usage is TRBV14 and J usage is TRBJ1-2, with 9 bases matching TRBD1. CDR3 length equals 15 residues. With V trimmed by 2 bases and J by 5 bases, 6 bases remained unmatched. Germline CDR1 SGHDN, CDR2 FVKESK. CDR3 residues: CASSQYRGLEYGYTF. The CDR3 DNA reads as TGTGCCAGCAGCCAATACAGGGGGCTGGAATATGGCTACACCTTC.

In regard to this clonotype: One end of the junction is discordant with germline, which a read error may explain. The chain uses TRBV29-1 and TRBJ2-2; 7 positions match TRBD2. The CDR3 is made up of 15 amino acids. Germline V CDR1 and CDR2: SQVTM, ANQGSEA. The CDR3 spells CSAEFGGGNTGELFF. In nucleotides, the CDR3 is TGCAGCGCTGAATTTGGGGGGGGGAACACCGGGGAGCTGTTTTTT.

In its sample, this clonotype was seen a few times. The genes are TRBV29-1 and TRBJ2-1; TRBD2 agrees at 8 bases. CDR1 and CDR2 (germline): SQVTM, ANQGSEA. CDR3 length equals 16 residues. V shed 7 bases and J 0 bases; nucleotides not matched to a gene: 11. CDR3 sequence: CSARGGPTISYNEQFF. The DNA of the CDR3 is TGCAGCGCCCGGGGGGGCCCGACGATCTCCTACAATGAGCAGTTCTTC.

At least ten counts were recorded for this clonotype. The CDR3 sequence is CAGSGQGGAGELFF. The DNA for the CDR3 is TGTGCCGGCTCGGGACAGGGCGGCGCCGGGGAGCTGTTTTTT. The chain has TRBV2 and TRBJ2-2, with 9 bases lining up with TRBD1. The CDR3 contains 14 residues. V shed 11 bases, J shed 6 bases, and the junction held 10 bases outside the gene matches. CDR1 is SNHLY, CDR2 FYNNEI, per germline.

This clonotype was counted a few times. The CDR3 here is CASKGAGAGRSVYGYTF. CDR3 DNA sequence: TGTGCCAGCAAGGGGGCCGGCGCAGGGCGGTCCGTCTATGGCTACACCTTC. The chain recombines TRBV3-1 with TRBJ1-2; TRBD1 agrees at 7 bases. Germline assignment: CDR1 LGHDT and CDR2 YNNKEL (reference sequence). The CDR3 spans 17 residues. V lost 7 bases to trimming and J lost 4 bases; unmatched junction nucleotides: 18.

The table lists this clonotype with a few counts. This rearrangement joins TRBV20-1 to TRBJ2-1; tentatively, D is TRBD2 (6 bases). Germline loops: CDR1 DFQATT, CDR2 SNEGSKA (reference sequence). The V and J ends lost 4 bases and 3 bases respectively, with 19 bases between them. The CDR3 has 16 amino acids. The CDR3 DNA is TGCAGTGCTAACAGGCCCCTCACCGGGGGCTACAATGAGCAGTTCTTC. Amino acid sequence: CSANRPLTGGYNEQFF.

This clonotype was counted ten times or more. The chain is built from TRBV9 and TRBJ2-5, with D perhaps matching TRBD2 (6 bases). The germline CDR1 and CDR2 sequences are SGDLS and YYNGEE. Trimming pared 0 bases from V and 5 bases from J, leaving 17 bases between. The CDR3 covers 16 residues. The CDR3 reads CASSVEEGGLGETQYF. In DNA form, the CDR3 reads TGTGCCAGCAGCGTAGAAGAAGGAGGGCTAGGCGAGACCCAGTACTTC.

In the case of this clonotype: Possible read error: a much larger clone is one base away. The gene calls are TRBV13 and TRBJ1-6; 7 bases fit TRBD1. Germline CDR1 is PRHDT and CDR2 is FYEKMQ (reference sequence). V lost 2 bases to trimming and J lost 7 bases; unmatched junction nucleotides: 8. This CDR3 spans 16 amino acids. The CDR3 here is CASSLKWSGGNSPLHF. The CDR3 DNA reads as TGTGCCAGCAGCTTAAAATGGTCAGGGGGGAATTCACCCCTCCACTTT. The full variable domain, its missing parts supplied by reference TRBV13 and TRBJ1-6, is AAGVIQSPRHLIKEKRETATLKCYPIPRHDTVYWYQQGPGQDPQFLISFYEKMQSDKGSIPDRFSAQQFSDYHSELNMSSLELGDSALYFCASSLKWSGGNSPLHFGNGTRLTVT.

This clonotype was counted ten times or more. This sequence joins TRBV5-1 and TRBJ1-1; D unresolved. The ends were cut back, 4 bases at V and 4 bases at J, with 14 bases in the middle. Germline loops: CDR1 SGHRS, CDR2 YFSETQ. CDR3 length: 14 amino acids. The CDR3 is CASSEAGSGTEAFF. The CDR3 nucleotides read TGCGCCAGCAGCGAAGCAGGCTCAGGCACTGAAGCTTTCTTT.

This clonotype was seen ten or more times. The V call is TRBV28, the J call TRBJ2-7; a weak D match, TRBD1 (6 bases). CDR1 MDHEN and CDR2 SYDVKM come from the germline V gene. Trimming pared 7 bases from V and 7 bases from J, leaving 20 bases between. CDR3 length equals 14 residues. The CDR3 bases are TGTGCCAGCATACAGGGTAGGTCCGGCTATGAGCAGTACTTC. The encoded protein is CASIQGRSGYEQYF.

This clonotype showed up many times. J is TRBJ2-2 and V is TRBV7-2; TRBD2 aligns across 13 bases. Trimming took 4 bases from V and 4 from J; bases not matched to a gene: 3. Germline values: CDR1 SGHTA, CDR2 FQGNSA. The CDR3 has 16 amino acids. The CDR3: CASSYRLAGGTGELFF. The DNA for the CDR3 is TGTGCCAGCAGCTATAGACTAGCGGGAGGCACCGGGGAGCTGTTTTTT.